This T cell receptor (beta chain) was recovered during a study of blood T cell repertoires in COVID-19. Study-wide background: COVID-19 samples collected from the United States, Italy and Spain covered acute and convalescent phases.

Original processing notes: Reference gene primer amplification gave estimated nucleated cell counts. Measured with immunoSEQ multiplex PCR; TCRdb has only the in-frame clones, and not every one. V and J calls plus clone size are reproduced from that table; the DNA served to infer D and trimming. The table lists some 150,000 clones, 75% to 90% of them singletons. Trimming shortened V by 1 base and J by 1 base, and 10 bases separated the two germline ends. The CDR3 sequence is 15 residues long. CDR1 and CDR2 (germline): LGHDT, YNNKEL (reference sequence). The sequenced material came from peripheral blood. The sequence derives from a woman aged 60-75 years with active COVID-19. This chain uses TRBV3-1 (or the pseudogene TRBV3-2) with TRBJ1-2; D is uncertain. The CDR3 here is CASSQGVQLNYGYTF. The CDR3 DNA follows: TGTGCCAGCAGCCAAGGGGTACAGCTTAACTATGGCTACACCTTC.